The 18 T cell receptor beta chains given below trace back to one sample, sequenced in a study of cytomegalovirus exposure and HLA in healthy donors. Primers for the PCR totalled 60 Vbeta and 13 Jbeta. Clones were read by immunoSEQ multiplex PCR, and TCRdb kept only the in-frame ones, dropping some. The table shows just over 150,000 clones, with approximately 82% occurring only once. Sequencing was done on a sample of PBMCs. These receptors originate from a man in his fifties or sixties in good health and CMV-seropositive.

This chain's CDR3 is CASSPWVSGRTDTQYF. In DNA form, the CDR3 reads TGTGCCAGCAGTCCATGGGTTAGCGGGAGGACAGATACGCAGTATTTT. The chain couples TRBV27 to TRBJ2-3, with TRBD2 identical over 10 bases. The CDR3 loop spans 16 amino acids. Unmatched junction bases numbered 8, after V lost 5 bases and J lost 3 bases. Germline-derived CDR1 and CDR2 are MNHEY and SMNVEV (reference sequence).

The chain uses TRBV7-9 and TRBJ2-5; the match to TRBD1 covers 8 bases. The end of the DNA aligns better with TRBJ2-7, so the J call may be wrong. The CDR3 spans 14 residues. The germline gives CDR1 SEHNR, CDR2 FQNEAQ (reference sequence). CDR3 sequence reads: CASSARGRAYEQYF. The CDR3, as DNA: TGTGCCAGCAGCGCCAGGGGGCGCGCCTACGAGCAGTACTTC.

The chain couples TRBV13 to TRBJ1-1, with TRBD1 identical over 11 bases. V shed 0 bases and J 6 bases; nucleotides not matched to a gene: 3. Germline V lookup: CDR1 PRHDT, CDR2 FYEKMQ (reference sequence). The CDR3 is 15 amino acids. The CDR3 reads CASSLGWDRGAEAFF. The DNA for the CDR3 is TGTGCCAGCAGCTTAGGTTGGGACAGGGGGGCTGAAGCTTTCTTT.

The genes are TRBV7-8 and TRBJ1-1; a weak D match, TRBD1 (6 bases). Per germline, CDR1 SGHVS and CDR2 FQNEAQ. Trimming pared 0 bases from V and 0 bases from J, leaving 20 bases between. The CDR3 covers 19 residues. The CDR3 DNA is TGTGCCAGCAGCTTAGCGGCGGGGGGGCTTCCCACAATGAACACTGAAGCTTTCTTT. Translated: CASSLAAGGLPTMNTEAFF.

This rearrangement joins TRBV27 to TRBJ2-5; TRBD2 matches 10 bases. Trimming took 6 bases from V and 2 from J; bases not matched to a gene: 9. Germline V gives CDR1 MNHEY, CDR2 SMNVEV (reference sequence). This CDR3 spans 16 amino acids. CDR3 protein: CASRGLAGGLQETQYF. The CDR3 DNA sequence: TGTGCCAGCAGGGGGTTAGCGGGAGGATTACAAGAGACCCAGTACTTC.

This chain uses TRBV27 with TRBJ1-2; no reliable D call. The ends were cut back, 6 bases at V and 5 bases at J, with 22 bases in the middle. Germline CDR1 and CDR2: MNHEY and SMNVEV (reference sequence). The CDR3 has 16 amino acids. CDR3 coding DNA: TGTGCCAGCAGCGGTACGGGGTCGGCGGGGAAGTATGGCTACACCTTC. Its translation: CASSGTGSAGKYGYTF.

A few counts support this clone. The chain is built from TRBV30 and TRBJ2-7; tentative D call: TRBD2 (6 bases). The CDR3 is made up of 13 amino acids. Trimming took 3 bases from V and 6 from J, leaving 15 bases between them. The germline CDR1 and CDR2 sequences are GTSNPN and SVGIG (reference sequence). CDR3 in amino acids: CAWSFSGAGEQYV. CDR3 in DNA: TGTGCCTGGAGCTTCAGCGGAGCGGGCGAGCAGTACGTC.

CDR3: CASRRSPGLDEKLFF. The CDR3 DNA sequence: TGTGCCAGCCGCAGAAGTCCGGGACTTGATGAAAAACTGTTTTTT. The rearrangement joins TRBV2 to TRBJ1-4, with D tentatively TRBD1 (5 bases). The CDR3 contains 15 residues. CDR1 and CDR2 (germline): SNHLY, FYNNEI. Trimming removed 8 bases from V and 6 bases from J, with 19 bases in between.

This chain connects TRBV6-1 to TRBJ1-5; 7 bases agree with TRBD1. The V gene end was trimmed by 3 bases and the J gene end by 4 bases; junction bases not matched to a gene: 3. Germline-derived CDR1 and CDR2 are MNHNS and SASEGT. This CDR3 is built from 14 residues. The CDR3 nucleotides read TGTGCCAGCAGTGACCTACAGGGGAATCAGCCCCAGCATTTT. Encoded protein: CASSDLQGNQPQHF.

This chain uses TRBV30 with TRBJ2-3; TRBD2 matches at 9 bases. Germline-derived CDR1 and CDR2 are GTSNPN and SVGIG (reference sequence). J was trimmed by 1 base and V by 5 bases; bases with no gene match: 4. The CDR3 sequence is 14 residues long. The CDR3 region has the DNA TGTGCCTGGGTAGCGGGAGTACGCACAGATACGCAGTATTTT. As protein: CAWVAGVRTDTQYF.

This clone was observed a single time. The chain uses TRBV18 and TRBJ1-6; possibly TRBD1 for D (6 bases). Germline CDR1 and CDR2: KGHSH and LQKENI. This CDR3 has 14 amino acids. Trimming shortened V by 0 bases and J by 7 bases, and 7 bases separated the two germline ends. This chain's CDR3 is CASSPPTGNSPLHF. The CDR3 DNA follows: TGTGCCAGCTCACCACCTACAGGGAATTCACCCCTCCACTTT.

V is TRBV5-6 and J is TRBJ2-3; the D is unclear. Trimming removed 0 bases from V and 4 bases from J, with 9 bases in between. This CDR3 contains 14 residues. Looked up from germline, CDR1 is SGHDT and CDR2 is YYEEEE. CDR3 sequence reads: CASSLGGLPDTQYF. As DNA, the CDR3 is TGTGCCAGCAGCTTGGGAGGTCTCCCAGATACGCAGTATTTT.

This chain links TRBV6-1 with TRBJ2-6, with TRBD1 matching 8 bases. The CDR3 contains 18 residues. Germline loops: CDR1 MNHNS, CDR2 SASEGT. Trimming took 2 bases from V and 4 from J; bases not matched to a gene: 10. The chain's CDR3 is CASSELMGRGRGANVLTF. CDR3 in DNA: TGTGCCAGCAGTGAATTGATGGGCAGGGGGCGAGGGGCCAACGTCCTGACTTTC.

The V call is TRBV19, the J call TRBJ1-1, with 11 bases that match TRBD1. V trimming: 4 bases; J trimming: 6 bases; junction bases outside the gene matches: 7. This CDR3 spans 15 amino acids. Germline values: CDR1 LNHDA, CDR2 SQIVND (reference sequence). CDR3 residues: CASSRTGQGGAEAFF. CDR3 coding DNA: TGTGCCAGTAGTAGAACGGGACAGGGGGGAGCTGAAGCTTTCTTT.

CDR3 bases: TGTGCCAGCAGCGGACAGGTCTCTGGAAACACCATATATTTT. As protein: CASSGQVSGNTIYF. V gene TRBV5-6 combines with J gene TRBJ1-3; 7 bases map to TRBD1. Germline V gene lookup returns CDR1 SGHDT and CDR2 YYEEEE. V was pared by 4 bases and J by 0 bases, with 1 base of the junction left unmatched. This CDR3 comprises 14 residues.

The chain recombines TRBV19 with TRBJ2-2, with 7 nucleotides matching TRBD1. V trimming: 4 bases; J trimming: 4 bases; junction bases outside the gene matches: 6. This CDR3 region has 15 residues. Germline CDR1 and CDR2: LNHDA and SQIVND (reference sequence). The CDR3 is CASSRTGVGTGELFF. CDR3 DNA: TGTGCCAGTAGTAGAACAGGGGTAGGCACCGGGGAGCTGTTTTTT.

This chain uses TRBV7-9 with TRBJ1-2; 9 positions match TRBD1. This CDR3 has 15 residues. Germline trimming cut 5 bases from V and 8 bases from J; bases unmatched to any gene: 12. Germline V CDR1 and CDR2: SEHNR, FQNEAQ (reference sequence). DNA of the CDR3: TGTGCCAGCAGCACCGAGACAGGGGGTTCGAGAGGCTACACCTTC. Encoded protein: CASSTETGGSRGYTF.

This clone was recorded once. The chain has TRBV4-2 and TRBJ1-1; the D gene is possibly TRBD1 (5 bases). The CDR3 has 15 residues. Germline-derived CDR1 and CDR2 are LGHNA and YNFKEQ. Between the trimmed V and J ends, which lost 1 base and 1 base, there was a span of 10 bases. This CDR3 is CASSQVGRENTEAFF. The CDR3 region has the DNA TGTGCCAGCAGCCAAGTGGGCAGGGAGAACACTGAAGCTTTCTTT.